This TCR beta chain was recorded in a study of T cell repertoires in cytomegalovirus infection. The overall study: CMV infection plus the matching HLA type was flagged by public TCR beta signatures. Study-level findings and limits: Accumulated public TCR beta family frequency recognized individuals carrying CMV together with the relevant HLA. HLA-C-restricted CMV-specific TCR beta clonotypes prevailed in the ex vivo response.

This clonotype was seen ten or more times. The antigen is not known. Germline-derived CDR1 and CDR2 are MNHGY and SAAAGT. J gave up 2 bases and V 5 bases, and 8 bases lay outside the gene matches. This CDR3 contains 15 residues. TCRdb fed the reads into MiXCR, producing one record per CDR3 protein. The sample includes more than 75,000 distinct CDR3 sequences, 3.7% of them seen just once. Sequenced input: PBMCs. This TCR came from a human donor in good health (CMV status not recorded). Some clones in this sample may be carry-over from other donors' samples. V usage is TRBV6-8 and J usage is TRBJ2-7; 8 nucleotides agree with TRBD2. The CDR3 DNA reads as TGTGCCAGCAGTGAAGTTAGTAGCGGGGCCTACGAGCAGTACTTC. The encoded protein is CASSEVSSGAYEQYF.